This T cell receptor beta chain was retrieved from a study of T cell responses to AZD1222 COVID-19 vaccine. This table comes from immunoSEQ multiplex PCR, and its TCRdb copy is limited to in-frame clones, with some not included. The sample lists about 150,000 clones, roughly 85% occurring once. Concerning this clone itself: Its target is not known.

Study results and limitations: A mostly white British donor set with more females was recruited, and clonal diversity was possibly underestimated. A rise in Spike-specific TCR breadth and depth followed two AZD1222 doses.

This CDR3 contains 11 residues. Unmatched junction bases numbered 4, after V lost 8 bases and J lost 7 bases. Sequencing was performed on peripheral blood, taken on day 0 of AZD1222 vaccination. The chain uses TRBV12-3 or TRBV12-4 and TRBJ1-2; 7 nucleotides match TRBD1. This receptor was taken from an adult in good health. The CDR3 sequence: CASGTGAGYTF. The CDR3 region has the DNA TGTGCCAGCGGAACAGGGGCTGGCTACACCTTC.